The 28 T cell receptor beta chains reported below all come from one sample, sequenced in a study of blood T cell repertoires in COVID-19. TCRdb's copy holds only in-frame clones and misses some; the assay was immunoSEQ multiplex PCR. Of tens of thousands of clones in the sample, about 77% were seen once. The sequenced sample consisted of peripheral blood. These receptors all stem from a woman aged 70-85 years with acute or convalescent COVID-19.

This chain's CDR3 is CASSMWSSGSPSEQFF. The CDR3 DNA reads as TGTGCCAGTAGTATGTGGTCTAGCGGGAGCCCGTCGGAGCAGTTCTTC. This chain connects TRBV19 to TRBJ2-1; 10 nucleotides line up with TRBD2. V lost 3 bases and J lost 10; bases outside the gene matches: 12. The germline CDR1 and CDR2 sequences are LNHDA and SQIVND (reference sequence). This CDR3 spans 16 amino acids.

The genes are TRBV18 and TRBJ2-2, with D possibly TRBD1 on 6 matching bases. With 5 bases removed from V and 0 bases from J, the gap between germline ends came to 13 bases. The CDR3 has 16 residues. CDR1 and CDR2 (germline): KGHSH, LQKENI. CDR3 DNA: TGTGCCAGCTCAACATCGGACAGAACGAACACCGGGGAGCTGTTTTTT. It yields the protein CASSTSDRTNTGELFF.

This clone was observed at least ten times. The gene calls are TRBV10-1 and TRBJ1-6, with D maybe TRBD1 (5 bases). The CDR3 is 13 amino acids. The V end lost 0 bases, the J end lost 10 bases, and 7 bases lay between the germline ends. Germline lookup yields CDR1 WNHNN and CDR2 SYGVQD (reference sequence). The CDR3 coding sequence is TGCGCCAGCAGTGAGTCAGGGGAATCACCCCTCCACTTT. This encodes CASSESGESPLHF.

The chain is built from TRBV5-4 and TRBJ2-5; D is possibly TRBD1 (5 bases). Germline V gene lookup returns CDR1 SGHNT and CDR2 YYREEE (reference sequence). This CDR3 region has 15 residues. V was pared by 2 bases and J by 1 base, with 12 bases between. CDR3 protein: CASSLGARSQETQYF. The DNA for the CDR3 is TGTGCCAGCAGCTTAGGGGCCCGAAGCCAAGAGACCCAGTACTTC.

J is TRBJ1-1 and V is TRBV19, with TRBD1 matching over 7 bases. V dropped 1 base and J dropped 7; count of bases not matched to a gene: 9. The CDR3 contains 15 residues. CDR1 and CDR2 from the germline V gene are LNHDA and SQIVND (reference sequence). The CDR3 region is CASSIGNRGSGEAFF. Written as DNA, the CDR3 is TGTGCCAGTAGTATAGGTAACAGGGGCAGTGGTGAAGCTTTCTTT.

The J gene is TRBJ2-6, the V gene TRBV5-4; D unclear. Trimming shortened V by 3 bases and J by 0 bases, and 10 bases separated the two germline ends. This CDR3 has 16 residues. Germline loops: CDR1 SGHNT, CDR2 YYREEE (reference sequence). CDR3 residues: CASSSKAGSGANVLTF. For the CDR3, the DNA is TGTGCCAGCAGCTCAAAGGCAGGCTCTGGGGCCAACGTCCTGACTTTC.

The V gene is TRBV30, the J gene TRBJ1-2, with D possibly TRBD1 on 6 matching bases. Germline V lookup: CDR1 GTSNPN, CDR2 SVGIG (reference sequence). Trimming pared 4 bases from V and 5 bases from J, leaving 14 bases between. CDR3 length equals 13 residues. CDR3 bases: TGTGCCTGGAATCTTGACAGGCGATATGGCTACACCTTC. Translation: CAWNLDRRYGYTF.

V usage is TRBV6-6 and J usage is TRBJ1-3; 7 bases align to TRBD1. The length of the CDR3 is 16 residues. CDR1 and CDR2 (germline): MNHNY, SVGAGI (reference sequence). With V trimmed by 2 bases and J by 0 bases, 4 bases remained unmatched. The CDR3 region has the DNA TGTGCCAGCAGTTACCTGGGACAGCTCTCTGGAAACACCATATATTTT. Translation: CASSYLGQLSGNTIYF.

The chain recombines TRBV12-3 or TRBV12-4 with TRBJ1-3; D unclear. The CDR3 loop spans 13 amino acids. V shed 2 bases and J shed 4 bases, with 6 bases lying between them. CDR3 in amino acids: CASSLNRGNTIYF. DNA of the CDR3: TGTGCCAGCAGTTTAAATAGAGGAAACACCATATATTTT.

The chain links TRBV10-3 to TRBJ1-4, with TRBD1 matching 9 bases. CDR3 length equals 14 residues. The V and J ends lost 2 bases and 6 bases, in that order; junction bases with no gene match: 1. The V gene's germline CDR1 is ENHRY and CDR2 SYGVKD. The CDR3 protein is CAISEGTGHEKLFF. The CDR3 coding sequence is TGTGCCATCAGTGAGGGGACAGGGCATGAAAAACTGTTTTTT.

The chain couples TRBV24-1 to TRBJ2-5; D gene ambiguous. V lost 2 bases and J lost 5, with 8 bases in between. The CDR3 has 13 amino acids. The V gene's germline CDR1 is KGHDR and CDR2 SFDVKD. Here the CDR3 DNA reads TGTGCCACCAGTGATTCTGTGACTGAGACCCAGTACTTC. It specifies CATSDSVTETQYF.

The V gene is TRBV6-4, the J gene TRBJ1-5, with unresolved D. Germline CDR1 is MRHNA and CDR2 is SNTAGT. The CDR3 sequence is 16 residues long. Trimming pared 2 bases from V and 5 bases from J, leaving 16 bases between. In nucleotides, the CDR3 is TGTGCCAGCAGTGACCGAGGGTCTAAGACGGATCAGCCCCAGCATTTT. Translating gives CASSDRGSKTDQPQHF.

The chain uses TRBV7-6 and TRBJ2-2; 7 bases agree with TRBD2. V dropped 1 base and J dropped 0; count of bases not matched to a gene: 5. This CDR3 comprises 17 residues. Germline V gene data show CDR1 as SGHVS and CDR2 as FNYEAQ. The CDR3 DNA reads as TGTGCCAGCAGCTTAGAAAGCGCGGGGGCGAACACCGGGGAGCTGTTTTTT. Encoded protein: CASSLESAGANTGELFF.

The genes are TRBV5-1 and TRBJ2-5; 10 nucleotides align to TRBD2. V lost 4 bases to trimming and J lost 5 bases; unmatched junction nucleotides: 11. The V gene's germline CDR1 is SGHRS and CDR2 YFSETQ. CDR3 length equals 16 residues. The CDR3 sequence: CASSPGVAGGQETQYF. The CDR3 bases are TGCGCCAGCAGCCCCGGGGTAGCGGGAGGTCAGGAGACCCAGTACTTC.

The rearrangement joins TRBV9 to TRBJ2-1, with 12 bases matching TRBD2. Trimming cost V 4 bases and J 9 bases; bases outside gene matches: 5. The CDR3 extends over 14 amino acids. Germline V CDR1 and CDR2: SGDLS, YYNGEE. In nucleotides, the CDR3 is TGTGCCAGCAGCAAGAGGACTAGCGGGATTGAGCAGTTCTTC. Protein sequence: CASSKRTSGIEQFF.

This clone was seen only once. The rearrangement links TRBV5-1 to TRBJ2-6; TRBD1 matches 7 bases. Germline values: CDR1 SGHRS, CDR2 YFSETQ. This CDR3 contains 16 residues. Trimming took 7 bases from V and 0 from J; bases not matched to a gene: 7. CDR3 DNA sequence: TGCGCCAGCCAACAGGGGTCGAGCTCTGGGGCCAACGTCCTGACTTTC. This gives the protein CASQQGSSSGANVLTF.

The CDR3 DNA reads TGTGCCAGCAGTTTATACAGGGAAGGCTACACCTTC. Amino acid sequence: CASSLYREGYTF. The rearrangement joins TRBV28 to TRBJ1-2, with a tentative D call TRBD1 (6 bases). V lost 1 base and J 8 bases, leaving 8 bases between the germline ends. CDR3 length: 12 amino acids. Germline V gene data show CDR1 as MDHEN and CDR2 as SYDVKM.

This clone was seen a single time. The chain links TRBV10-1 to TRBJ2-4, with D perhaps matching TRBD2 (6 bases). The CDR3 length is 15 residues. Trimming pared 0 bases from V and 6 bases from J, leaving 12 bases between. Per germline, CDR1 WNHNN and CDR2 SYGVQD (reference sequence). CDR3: CASSESTRGRNIQYF. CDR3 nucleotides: TGCGCCAGCAGTGAGTCGACCCGGGGGAGAAACATTCAGTACTTC.

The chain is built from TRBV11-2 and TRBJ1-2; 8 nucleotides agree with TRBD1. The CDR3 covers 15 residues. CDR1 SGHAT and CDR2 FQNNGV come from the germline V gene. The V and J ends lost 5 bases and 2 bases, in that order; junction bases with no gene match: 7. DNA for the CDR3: TGTGCCAGCAGCCCGAGGACAGGGTGGAACTATGGCTACACCTTC. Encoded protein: CASSPRTGWNYGYTF. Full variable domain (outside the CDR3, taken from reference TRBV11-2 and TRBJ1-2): EAGVAQSPRYKIIEKRQSVAFWCNPISGHATLYWYQQILGQGPKLLIQFQNNGVVDDSQLPKDRFSAERLKGVDSTLKIQPAKLEDSAVYLCASSPRTGWNYGYTFGSGTRLTVV.

The CDR3 bases are TGTGCCAGTAGTATTGCTGGGGCCCGCAATCAGCCCCAGCATTTT. Translating it yields CASSIAGARNQPQHF. V gene TRBV19 combines with J gene TRBJ1-5; a possible D gene is TRBD1 (5 bases). The germline V gene has CDR1 LNHDA and CDR2 SQIVND (reference sequence). V was shortened by 3 bases and J by 2 bases, with 11 bases between the two germline ends. This CDR3 is built from 15 residues.

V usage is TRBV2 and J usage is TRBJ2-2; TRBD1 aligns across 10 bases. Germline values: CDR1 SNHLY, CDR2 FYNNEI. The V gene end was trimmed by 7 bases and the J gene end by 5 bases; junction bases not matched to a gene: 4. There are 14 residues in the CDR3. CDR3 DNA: TGTGCCAGCATGGGGACAGGGGAAACCGGGGAGCTGTTTTTT. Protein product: CASMGTGETGELFF.

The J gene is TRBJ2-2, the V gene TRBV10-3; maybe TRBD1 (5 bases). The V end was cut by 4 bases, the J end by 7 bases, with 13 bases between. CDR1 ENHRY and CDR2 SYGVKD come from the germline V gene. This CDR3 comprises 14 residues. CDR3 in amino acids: CAISGGISGGELFF. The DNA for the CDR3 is TGTGCCATCAGTGGGGGCATTTCGGGCGGGGAGCTGTTTTTT.

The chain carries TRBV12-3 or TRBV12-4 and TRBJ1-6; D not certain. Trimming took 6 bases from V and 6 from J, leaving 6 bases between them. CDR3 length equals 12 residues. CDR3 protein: CASRYSNSPLHF. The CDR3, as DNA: TGTGCCAGCAGATACAGTAATTCACCCCTCCACTTT.

The CDR3 loop reads CASSIDGSYNEQFF. CDR3 bases: TGTGCCAGTAGTATAGACGGCTCCTACAATGAGCAGTTCTTC. The chain couples TRBV19 to TRBJ2-1; unclear D gene. Trimming took 0 bases from V and 0 from J, leaving 3 bases between them. The V gene's germline CDR1 is LNHDA and CDR2 SQIVND (reference sequence). This CDR3 is 14 amino acids long.

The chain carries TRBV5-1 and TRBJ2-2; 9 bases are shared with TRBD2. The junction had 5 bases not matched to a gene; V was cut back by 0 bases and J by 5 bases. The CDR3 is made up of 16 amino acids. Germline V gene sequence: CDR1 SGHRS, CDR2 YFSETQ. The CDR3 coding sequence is TGCGCCAGCAGCTTGGCGGCTAGCGGGAAGACCGGGGAGCTGTTTTTT. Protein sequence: CASSLAASGKTGELFF.

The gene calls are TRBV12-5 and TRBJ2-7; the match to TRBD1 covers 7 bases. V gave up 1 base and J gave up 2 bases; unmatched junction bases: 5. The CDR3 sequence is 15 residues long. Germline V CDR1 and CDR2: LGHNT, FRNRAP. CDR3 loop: CASGLATGTTYEQYF. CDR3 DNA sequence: TGTGCTAGTGGTTTGGCGACAGGGACAACCTACGAGCAGTACTTC.

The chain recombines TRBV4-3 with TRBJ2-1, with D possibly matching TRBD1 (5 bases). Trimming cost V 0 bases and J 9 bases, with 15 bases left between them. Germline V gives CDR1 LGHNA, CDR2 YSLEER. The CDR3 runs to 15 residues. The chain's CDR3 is CASSQDSGLLSEQFF. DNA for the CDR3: TGCGCCAGCAGCCAAGATTCAGGGCTCTTAAGTGAGCAGTTCTTC.

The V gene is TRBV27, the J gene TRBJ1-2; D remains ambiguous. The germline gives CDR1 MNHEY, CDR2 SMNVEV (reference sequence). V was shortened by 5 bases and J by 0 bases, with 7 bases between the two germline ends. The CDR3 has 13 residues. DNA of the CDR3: TGTGCCAGCAGTCAACTCCCTAACTATGGCTACACCTTC. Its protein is CASSQLPNYGYTF.